This TCR beta chain was sequenced in a study of neurological immune-mediated disorders. Study results and caveats: No CDR3 amino acid sequences recurred among expanded clones across subjects, suggesting private repertoires in all groups. HTLV-1-associated myelopathy had the most TCR clonal expansion, whereas multiple sclerosis had the least (lower than in healthy controls).

This clonotype has at least ten counts. The antigen is undetermined. Indicated time point: longitudinal time-point 2. Every sequencing run produced over 180 million TCR-beta sequences that came from 15-18 subjects. A single record per CDR3 protein comes from TCRdb applying MiXCR to the 5' RACE reads. Of some 30,000 distinct CDR3 sequences listed, around 13% were seen once; the top ten hold about 2.5%. The material sequenced was PBMCs. The origin of this receptor is a woman aged 40-49 years in good health.

The CDR3, as DNA: TGTGCCAGCAGACAAATAGGACAAGAGACCCAGTACTTC. It encodes CASRQIGQETQYF. This chain uses TRBV6-5 with TRBJ2-5; no clear D gene. Germline lookup yields CDR1 MNHEY and CDR2 SVGAGI. The V gene lost 6 bases and the J gene lost 2 bases, with 10 bases spanning the gap. The CDR3 is made up of 13 amino acids.